This T cell receptor beta chain was identified in a study of control samples from healthy donors and cancer patients (dated by TCRdb to the early 2020s). The library was generated by the immunoSEQ multiplex PCR assay. TCRdb obtained this table from immuneACCESS and retained in-frame rearrangements with V and J assigned. These tables miss some clones; where compared with another copy, unresolved V genes account for less than half of the shortfall, and the remainder is unexplained. This sample lists more than 60,000 clones; around 87% were detected once. Of the sample, less than 7% is held by the ten largest clones. The CDR3 runs 14 residues from the cysteine to the phenylalanine. The entry retains the CDR3 DNA only, 42 bases that are in frame from base 1. CDR1 and CDR2 are read off the germline V gene as SGHVS and FQNEAQ. V and J are truncated by 5 bases and 5 bases respectively, leaving an intervening sequence of 14 bases.

Only a few counts were recorded for this clone. Its antigen specificity is not known. Per-base quality was not reported, and no clone a single base away is much larger than it. The receptor chain draws on TRBV7-8 and TRBJ2-3; TRBD2 is possibly the D segment (5 matching bases). The material sequenced was PBMCs. The source of this sequence is a man aged 60-69 years with colorectal cancer. The DNA reads TGTGCCAGCAGCCGAGAGGGCCTGGGAGATACGCAGTATTTT. Translated, this is CASSREGLGDTQYF.